This is a list of T cell receptor beta chains from one sample in a study of T cell repertoires in MIS-A myocarditis. Clones were sequenced by immunoSEQ multiplex PCR, and TCRdb holds only the in-frame ones, with some missing. The repertoire holds about 10,000 clones, with around 88% as singletons. Sequencing input: thoracic lymph node tissue obtained at autopsy. The receptors derive from a man between 18 and 35 years old with fulminant myocarditis from multisystem inflammatory syndrome in adults (MIS-A) after COVID-19. The CDR3 runs from the conserved cysteine through the conserved F or W. D genes are given only for firm matches. Clone size is shown for a subset of rows, as once, few, many or a class of expanded clone.

d_call j_call clone_size v_call cdr3_nt cdr3_aa
. TRBJ1-1 . TRBV21-1 TGTGCCAGCAGCAAAGCGCTTTTATGGAGGAACACTGAAGCTTTCTTT CASSKALLWRNTEAFF
. TRBJ1-1 . TRBV7-2 TGTGCCAGCAGCTTACTCTCCAGGGCGAACACTGAAGCTTTCTTT CASSLLSRANTEAFF
. TRBJ2-3 . TRBV28 TGTGCCAGCAGTTCCCCTCCTGTAGGGGTAACGCAGTATTTT CASSSPPVGVTQYF
. TRBJ1-2 . TRBV28 TGTGCCAGCAGTTTATCGGCAGGCAGGGACTATGGCTACACCTTC CASSLSAGRDYGYTF
. TRBJ2-7 . TRBV6-2/TRBV6-3 TGTGCCAGCAGTCCCGGGGCCTTCTCCTACGAGCAGTACTTC CASSPGAFSYEQYF
TRBD1 TRBJ1-3 . TRBV4-2 TGTGCCAGCAGCCAAGATAGGACAGGGCGGGACACCATATATTTT CASSQDRTGRDTIYF
. TRBJ2-1 . TRBV7-2 TGTGCCAGCAGCTTAATCGCGCATGCAAACTTGGGTGAGCAGTTCTTC CASSLIAHANLGEQFF
TRBD1 TRBJ1-2 once TRBV27 TGTGCCAGCAGTTTTCCGGGACAGGGCTACACCTTC CASSFPGQGYTF
. TRBJ2-7 . TRBV3-1/TRBV3-2 TGTGCCAGCAGCCCCGGAGGAGGGGACGAGCAGTACTTC CASSPGGGDEQYF
. TRBJ1-1 . TRBV29-1 TGCAGCGTTTATCCTGGGCCGGACACTGAAGCTTTCTTT CSVYPGPDTEAFF
TRBD1 TRBJ1-3 . TRBV6-6 TGTGCCAGCAGTTTAGGGGGCGGCTCTGGAAACACCATATATTTT CASSLGGGSGNTIYF
. TRBJ1-1 . TRBV5-1 TGCGCCAGCAGCTTGGGCCCAAGTGGGAACACTGAAGCTTTCTTT CASSLGPSGNTEAFF
. TRBJ2-7 . TRBV6-6 TGTGCCAGCAGAGGACTTACCGCCTACGAGCAGTACTTC CASRGLTAYEQYF
TRBD1 TRBJ1-2 . TRBV5-1 TGCGCCAGCAGCCTGAATCCGGGACAGCTTAACTATGGCTACACCTTC CASSLNPGQLNYGYTF
. TRBJ2-2 . TRBV10-1 TGCGCCAGCGGTCCGAACACCGGGGAGCTGTTTTTT CASGPNTGELFF
TRBD1 TRBJ1-5 . TRBV7-2 TGTGCCAGCAACATTTCCCAGGGGGAAGTTAGCAATCAGCCCCAGCATTTT CASNISQGEVSNQPQHF
. TRBJ1-4 . TRBV25-1 TGTGCCAGCAGTCCGAATGAAAAACTGTTTTTT CASSPNEKLFF
. TRBJ1-2 . TRBV2 TGTGCCAGCAGTGATCTCGATGGGGGGAGTTATGGCTACACCTTC CASSDLDGGSYGYTF
. TRBJ1-1 . TRBV5-4 TGTGCCAGCAGCTTTGGGAGCGGAACTGAAGCTTTCTTT CASSFGSGTEAFF
TRBD1 TRBJ2-7 . TRBV11-2 TGTGCCAGCAGTAAAGCGGGGATAGACAGGGGGCTTAGGGACGAGCAGTACTTC CASSKAGIDRGLRDEQYF
TRBD1 TRBJ2-7 . TRBV18 TGTGCCAGCTCACGTTACAGGGGAGAGGCCTACGAGCAGTACTTC CASSRYRGEAYEQYF
. TRBJ1-2 . TRBV6-5 TGTGCCAGCAATCCACTGGAGACAGAAACCTATGGCTACACCTTC CASNPLETETYGYTF
. TRBJ2-5 . TRBV27 TGTGCCAGCAGTTGGGCTAGCACCCGAGAGACCCAGTACTTC CASSWASTRETQYF
. TRBJ1-1 few TRBV6-2/TRBV6-3 TGTGCCAGCAGTTACTTTAACATGAACACTGAAGCTTTCTTT CASSYFNMNTEAFF
. TRBJ2-3 . TRBV4-3 TGCGCCAGCAGCCCTCAGACCGGTCAGGCAGATACGCAGTATTTT CASSPQTGQADTQYF
TRBD1 TRBJ2-7 . TRBV5-5 TGTGCCAGCAGCCCGACTCCAGGGGGATACTACGAGCAGTACTTC CASSPTPGGYYEQYF
TRBD1 TRBJ2-7 once TRBV5-5 TGTGCCAGCAGATTGGACAGGTACGAGCAGTACTTC CASRLDRYEQYF
. TRBJ2-7 . TRBV27 TGTGCCAGCTGGGGGCAGATGAGCTCCTACGAGCAGTACTTC CASWGQMSSYEQYF
. TRBJ1-1 . TRBV14 TGTGCCAGCAGCCATCAGACGGCAGGGAACACTGAAGCTTTCTTT CASSHQTAGNTEAFF
. TRBJ2-6 few TRBV6-4 TGTGCCAGCAGTCAGCTCCCCTCCTCTGGGGCCAACGTCCTGACTTTC CASSQLPSSGANVLTF
. TRBJ2-1 . TRBV11-2 TGTGCCAGCAGCCCCCCTACTATTCAGCGTCTTCCTGTCTATGAGCAGTTCTTC CASSPPTIQRLPVYEQFF
. TRBJ1-2 once TRBV19 TGTGCCAGTAGTATCCTAGGGGCACGGGGCTACACCTTC CASSILGARGYTF
TRBD1 TRBJ1-1 . TRBV6-2/TRBV6-3 TGTGCCAGCAGCCGCGCGGGGGACAGGGGTGAAGCTTTCTTT CASSRAGDRGEAFF
. TRBJ1-2 . TRBV7-9 TGTGCCAGCAGCTCCGGAAGGCGCGGTGGCGATGGCTACACCTTC CASSSGRRGGDGYTF
. TRBJ1-1 few TRBV18 TGTGCCAGCTCACCACCCGGAGGAGGGGCAGCTTTCTTT CASSPPGGGAAFF
TRBD2 TRBJ2-2 once TRBV7-2 TGTGCCAGCAGCCCGAGGACTAGCCAAGACACCGGGGAGCTGTTTTTT CASSPRTSQDTGELFF
. TRBJ2-7 . TRBV19 TGTGCCAGTAGCCACAGGAGTTCGGGAGAGCAGTACTTC CASSHRSSGEQYF
TRBD2 TRBJ2-5 . TRBV24-1 TGTGCCACCAGTGATTCAGGGACTAGTGGGGAGACCCAGTACTTC CATSDSGTSGETQYF
. TRBJ1-6 . TRBV19 TGTGCCAGTACCTCAGGGGCGGAGTCTTCACCCCTCCACTTT CASTSGAESSPLHF
. TRBJ1-2 . TRBV19 TGTGCCAGTAGCCGGGACCCCTATGGCTACACCTTC CASSRDPYGYTF
. TRBJ1-3 . TRBV6-6 TGTGCCAGCAGTCGACAGTTTCAGCGCTCTGGAAACACCATATATTTT CASSRQFQRSGNTIYF
. TRBJ2-7 . TRBV7-8 TGTGCCAGCAGCTCCCAGCCCCCAGGGAGCCGTCCCTACGAGCAGTACTTC CASSSQPPGSRPYEQYF
. TRBJ2-5 . TRBV27 TGTGCCAGCAGTTCCTGGACAGAGAAAGAGACCCAGTACTTC CASSSWTEKETQYF
. TRBJ1-3 . TRBV19 TGTGCCAGTACCCTCTCTGGAAACACCATATATTTT CASTLSGNTIYF
TRBD2 TRBJ2-1 . TRBV9 TGTGCCAGCAGCGTAGAAACTAGCGGGTACTACAATGAGCAGTTCTTC CASSVETSGYYNEQFF
TRBD1 TRBJ1-2 . TRBV11-2 TGTGCCAGCAGCTTCCGGGACAGGGACGGCTACACCTTC CASSFRDRDGYTF
TRBD1 TRBJ2-5 . TRBV7-2 TGTGCCAGCAGCTTAGCGGAGTGGCCTCCCAGGGGGGAGACCCAGTACTTC CASSLAEWPPRGETQYF
. TRBJ1-6 . TRBV5-1 TGCGCCAGCAGCTCGGGACATGAAAATTCACCCCTCCACTTT CASSSGHENSPLHF
TRBD1 TRBJ2-2 . TRBV7-9 TGTGCCAGCAGCCGACAGGGGGCAGACGGGGAGCTGTTTTTT CASSRQGADGELFF
. TRBJ2-7 few TRBV10-2 TGCGCCACGAAGGAGGGGGGGCCGTTGGAGCAGTACTTC CATKEGGPLEQYF
. TRBJ1-2 . TRBV27 TGTGCCAGCAGTTTATCCCCGGACAGCTTCTATGGCTACACCTTC CASSLSPDSFYGYTF
TRBD1 TRBJ1-1 . TRBV24-1 TGTGCCATTACGGACAGGTCGAACACTGAAGCTTTCTTT CAITDRSNTEAFF
. TRBJ2-1 . TRBV10-1 TGCGCCAGCAGTGATGGGGGCCCCATGGATGAGCAGTTCTTC CASSDGGPMDEQFF
. TRBJ2-6 . TRBV3-1/TRBV3-2 TGTGCCAGCAGCCAAAGGACTGGGGCCAACGTCCTGACTTTC CASSQRTGANVLTF